These 27 T cell receptor beta chains share one sample of origin, sequenced in a study of T cells of healthy individuals. TCRdb processed the 5' RACE reads anew with MiXCR; each CDR3 protein has one entry. Here the sample spans tens of thousands of distinct CDR3 sequences, roughly 14% being singletons. These receptor sequences come from a human donor in good health.

The gene calls are TRBV30 and TRBJ2-1; D not certain. The CDR3 is 11 residues long. The germline CDR1 and CDR2 sequences are GTSNPN and SVGIG (reference sequence). V lost 3 bases to trimming and J lost 10 bases, with 10 bases between them. CDR3 sequence: CAWRGVVEQFF. The CDR3 DNA sequence: TGTGCCTGGAGGGGTGTGGTAGAGCAGTTCTTC.

The J gene is TRBJ2-3, the V gene TRBV7-2, with D tentatively TRBD1 or TRBD2 (5 bases each). This CDR3 spans 12 amino acids. Trimming pared 6 bases from V and 4 bases from J, leaving 8 bases between. Germline CDR1 reads SGHTA; CDR2 reads FQGNSA. CDR3 DNA sequence: TGTGCCAGCAGGAGGGGCCCAGATACGCAGTATTTT. It translates to CASRRGPDTQYF.

Many counts were recorded for this clonotype. This chain joins TRBV25-1 and TRBJ2-1; 7 bases line up with TRBD2. The CDR3 consists of 16 residues. CDR1 and CDR2 (germline): MGHDK, SYGVNS. V gave up 4 bases and J gave up 5 bases; unmatched junction bases: 11. The CDR3 nucleotides are TGTGCCAGCAGTGGATGGTCTGGCGGGGGTCACAATGAGCAGTTCTTC. It is translated as CASSGWSGGGHNEQFF.

There are a few counts of this clonotype. The rearrangement uses TRBV27 and TRBJ2-3, with D unclear. The germline gives CDR1 MNHEY, CDR2 SMNVEV (reference sequence). V lost 6 bases to trimming and J lost 1 base, with 14 bases between them. CDR3 length equals 15 residues. CDR3 in DNA: TGTGCCAGCAGGGGCATAAACAGAGGCACAGATACGCAGTATTTT. Protein: CASRGINRGTDTQYF.

This clonotype came up many times. The chain carries TRBV5-8 and TRBJ2-7; no reliable D call. This CDR3 has 15 amino acids. Trimming took off 3 bases at V and 2 bases at J, with 15 bases between the two ends. Germline values: CDR1 SGHTS, CDR2 YDEGEE. The CDR3 sequence is CASSSSVPDPYEQYF. CDR3 bases: TGTGCCAGCAGCTCCTCGGTCCCGGACCCCTACGAGCAGTACTTC.

The CDR3 DNA reads TGTGCCTGGAGTGGGGAGGGCAGACAATTAAACACTGAAGCTTTCTTT. Amino acids: CAWSGEGRQLNTEAFF. The chain combines TRBV30 with TRBJ1-1; D unresolved. This CDR3 comprises 16 residues. V was trimmed by 1 base and J by 2 bases, leaving 17 bases between them. Germline CDR1 is GTSNPN and CDR2 is SVGIG (reference sequence).

The chain is built from TRBV19 and TRBJ2-7, with D tentatively TRBD1 (6 bases). This CDR3 has 13 residues. Germline V gene lookup returns CDR1 LNHDA and CDR2 SQIVND (reference sequence). Deletions cut 9 bases from V and 2 bases from J, with 14 bases between. CDR3: CASRGNYAYEQYF. The CDR3 DNA follows: TGTGCCAGCAGGGGTAATTATGCCTACGAGCAGTACTTC.

Ten or more counts support this clonotype. The V call is TRBV12-3 or TRBV12-4, the J call TRBJ2-2; D gene uncertain. This CDR3 contains 13 residues. The V and J ends lost 3 bases and 0 bases respectively, with 2 bases between them. The DNA of the CDR3 is TGTGCCAGCAGTTTTTCGAACACCGGGGAGCTGTTTTTT. Its protein product is CASSFSNTGELFF.

This clonotype was seen at least ten times. The chain carries TRBV20-1 and TRBJ2-4, with TRBD2 identical over 7 bases. Germline-derived CDR1 and CDR2 are DFQATT and SNEGSKA (reference sequence). CDR3 size: 15 residues. The ends lost 5 bases at V and 0 bases at J; junction bases unmatched: 7. CDR3: CSAPSGGVAKNIQYF. The DNA of the CDR3 is TGCAGTGCTCCTAGCGGAGGGGTAGCCAAAAACATTCAGTACTTC.

The rearrangement joins TRBV7-2 to TRBJ2-7; no clear D. CDR1 and CDR2 (germline): SGHTA, FQGNSA. The germline V and J ends were trimmed by 1 base and 7 bases, with 8 bases remaining between them. This CDR3 comprises 12 residues. The CDR3 bases are TGTGCCAGCAGCTTAGGACGCACAGAGCAGTACTTC. It specifies CASSLGRTEQYF.

Turning to this clonotype: Given a much more abundant clone one base away, this may be a read error. The CDR3: CSASGLEQFF. Written as DNA, the CDR3 is TGCAGTGCTAGCGGGTTAGAGCAGTTCTTC. The chain links TRBV20-1 to TRBJ2-1; D ambiguous. This CDR3 is 10 amino acids long. Trimming pared 3 bases from V and 10 bases from J, leaving 7 bases between. Germline assignment: CDR1 DFQATT and CDR2 SNEGSKA (reference sequence).

This clonotype has ten or more counts. The V gene is TRBV7-2, the J gene TRBJ2-1; the D gene is possibly TRBD2 (6 bases). Trimming shortened V by 4 bases and J by 4 bases, and 20 bases separated the two germline ends. The length of the CDR3 is 17 residues. Germline lookup yields CDR1 SGHTA and CDR2 FQGNSA. The CDR3 is CASSSRDPARPYNEQFF. In DNA form, the CDR3 reads TGTGCCAGCAGCTCGCGGGACCCAGCACGTCCATACAATGAGCAGTTCTTC. Looking up the rest from reference TRBV7-2 and TRBJ2-1 gives the full variable domain: GAGVSQSPSNKVTEKGKDVELRCDPISGHTALYWYRQSLGQGLEFLIYFQGNSAPDKSGLPSDRFSAERTGGSVSTLTIQRTQQEDSAVYLCASSSRDPARPYNEQFFGPGTRLTVL.

The chain links TRBV5-5 to TRBJ1-5; unclear D gene. CDR1 is SGHKS and CDR2 is YYEKEE in the germline V gene (reference sequence). V gave up 1 base and J gave up 3 bases, with 8 bases separating them. This CDR3 region has 14 residues. This CDR3 is CASSLRTINQPQHF. DNA of the CDR3: TGTGCCAGCAGCTTGCGGACCATCAATCAGCCCCAGCATTTT.

This clonotype was seen a few times. DNA of the CDR3: TGTGCCAGCAGCTTAGAGGTGGCCTTTAACACTGAAGCTTTCTTT. Its protein product is CASSLEVAFNTEAFF. The chain has TRBV7-2 and TRBJ1-1; no clear D. The V gene's germline CDR1 is SGHTA and CDR2 FQGNSA. The CDR3 is made up of 15 amino acids. V lost 1 base and J 2 bases, leaving 11 bases between the germline ends.

This clonotype was observed a handful of times. The chain is built from TRBV6-2 or TRBV6-3 and TRBJ2-5; D ambiguous. The CDR3 has 12 amino acids. The V end lost 6 bases, the J end lost 9 bases, and 14 bases lay between the germline ends. The germline CDR1 and CDR2 sequences are MNHEY and SVGEGT. In nucleotides, the CDR3 is TGTGCCAGCAGCCCTGAATACCGTTCCCAGTACTTC. Translated, it gives CASSPEYRSQYF.

This clonotype was observed a handful of times. The chain joins TRBV20-1 to TRBJ2-5, with D possibly being TRBD2 (6 bases). This CDR3 has 15 residues. The V gene lost 4 bases and the J gene lost 5 bases, with 20 bases spanning the gap. The germline V gene encodes CDR1 DFQATT and CDR2 SNEGSKA (reference sequence). This CDR3 is CSATSSRGRLETQYF. As DNA, the CDR3 is TGCAGTGCTACTAGCTCGCGGGGACGCCTTGAGACCCAGTACTTC.

The V and J genes are TRBV7-2 and TRBJ2-3, with TRBD2 identical over 10 bases. The ends lost 4 bases at V and 2 bases at J; junction bases unmatched: 6. CDR1 is SGHTA and CDR2 is FQGNSA in the germline V gene. The length of the CDR3 is 16 residues. The CDR3 reads CASSWTSGGFTDTQYF. Written as DNA, the CDR3 is TGTGCCAGCAGCTGGACTAGCGGCGGGTTCACAGATACGCAGTATTTT.

This clonotype has a handful of counts. The CDR3 DNA follows: TGTGCCAGCAGCTTAAGCGGGCGGACCCAGTACTTC. Translation: CASSLSGRTQYF. V and J are TRBV7-9 and TRBJ2-5; tentatively, D is TRBD2 (6 bases). The CDR3 runs 12 residues. V was pared by 2 bases and J by 7 bases, with 8 bases between. Germline CDR1 is SEHNR and CDR2 is FQNEAQ (reference sequence).

In this sample, this clonotype turned up many times. The chain links TRBV29-1 to TRBJ2-1, with TRBD1 matching 10 bases. CDR1 and CDR2 (germline): SQVTM, ANQGSEA. Unmatched junction bases numbered 2, after V lost 3 bases and J lost 3 bases. This CDR3 is 14 amino acids long. The CDR3 spells CSVDRDRGYNEQFF. CDR3 nucleotides: TGCAGCGTTGACCGGGACAGGGGCTACAATGAGCAGTTCTTC.

The genes are TRBV7-2 and TRBJ2-6; D is undetermined. Germline V gene sequence: CDR1 SGHTA, CDR2 FQGNSA. The CDR3 consists of 15 residues. V was cut by 5 bases and J by 0 bases, with 8 bases left in between. CDR3 nucleotide sequence: TGTGCCAGCAGCCCTTTTGGCTCTGGGGCCAACGTCCTGACTTTC. Translation gives CASSPFGSGANVLTF.

This clonotype was seen many times. The V call is TRBV9, the J call TRBJ2-5; 7 bases are shared with TRBD2. From germline, CDR1 is SGDLS and CDR2 YYNGEE. CDR3 length: 14 amino acids. V dropped 0 bases and J dropped 4; count of bases not matched to a gene: 3. As DNA, the CDR3 is TGTGCCAGCAGCGTAGGAGTAGCGGGAGAGACCCAGTACTTC. Translated: CASSVGVAGETQYF.

In this sample, this clonotype turned up many times. This chain joins TRBV7-2 and TRBJ2-1; tentatively, D is TRBD2 (7 bases). Trimming left V 5 bases short and J 7 bases short, with 18 bases between. Germline CDR1 and CDR2: SGHTA and FQGNSA. The CDR3 spans 15 residues. The CDR3 DNA reads TGTGCCAGCAGCCAAACCGGGGGGCCAGTGAATGAGCAGTTCTTC. Translating it yields CASSQTGGPVNEQFF.

This clonotype was recorded many times. V is TRBV20-1 and J is TRBJ2-6; no reliable D call. The CDR3 has 13 amino acids. V was shortened by 3 bases and J by 5 bases, with 8 bases between the two germline ends. CDR1 is DFQATT and CDR2 is SNEGSKA in the germline V gene (reference sequence). The CDR3 here is CSASDSRANVLTF. In DNA form, the CDR3 reads TGCAGTGCTAGCGATTCTAGGGCCAACGTCCTGACTTTC.

The chain carries TRBV20-1 and TRBJ2-3; D is tentatively TRBD1 or TRBD2 (5 bases each). The CDR3 totals 12 residues. Germline CDR1 and CDR2: DFQATT and SNEGSKA (reference sequence). V was trimmed by 3 bases and J by 5 bases, leaving 9 bases between them. CDR3 residues: CSASGTGDTQYF. The CDR3, as DNA: TGCAGTGCTAGCGGGACGGGAGATACGCAGTATTTT.

The chain links TRBV20-1 to TRBJ2-5, with D unresolved. Germline values: CDR1 DFQATT, CDR2 SNEGSKA (reference sequence). V was pared by 4 bases and J by 5 bases, with 11 bases between. CDR3 size: 12 residues. CDR3 in amino acids: CSAIRAPETQYF. Written as DNA, the CDR3 is TGCAGTGCTATTCGGGCCCCCGAGACCCAGTACTTC.

This rearrangement joins TRBV19 to TRBJ2-3, with TRBD2 matching over 8 bases. The CDR3 covers 15 residues. V gave up 5 bases and J gave up 2 bases; unmatched junction bases: 6. The germline V gene encodes CDR1 LNHDA and CDR2 SQIVND (reference sequence). CDR3 coding DNA: TGTGCCAGTAGTGATACTAGCGGCCCCACAGATACGCAGTATTTT. Encoded protein: CASSDTSGPTDTQYF.

This clonotype was seen many times. V is TRBV6-5 and J is TRBJ1-1, with 7 bases that match TRBD1. The J segment lost 2 bases and the V segment lost 5 bases, leaving 5 bases of the junction unmatched. Germline-derived CDR1 and CDR2 are MNHEY and SVGAGI. CDR3 length: 14 amino acids. The DNA of the CDR3 is TGTGCCAGCAGTCGGGACAGCTTAAACACTGAAGCTTTCTTT. Its protein product is CASSRDSLNTEAFF.